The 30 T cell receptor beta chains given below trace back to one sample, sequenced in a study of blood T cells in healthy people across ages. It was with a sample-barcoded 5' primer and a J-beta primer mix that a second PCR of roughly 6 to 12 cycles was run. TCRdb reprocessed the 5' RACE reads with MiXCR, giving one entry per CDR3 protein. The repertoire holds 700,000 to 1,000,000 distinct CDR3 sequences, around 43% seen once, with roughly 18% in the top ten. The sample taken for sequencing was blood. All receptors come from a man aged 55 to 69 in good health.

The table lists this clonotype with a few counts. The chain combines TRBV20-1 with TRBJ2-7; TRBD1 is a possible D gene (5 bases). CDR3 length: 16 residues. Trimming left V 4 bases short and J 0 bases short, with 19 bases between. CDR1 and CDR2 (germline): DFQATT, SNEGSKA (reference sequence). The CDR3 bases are TGCAGTGCTAACCCCCCGACAGACGGAGACTCCTACGAGCAGTACTTC. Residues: CSANPPTDGDSYEQYF.

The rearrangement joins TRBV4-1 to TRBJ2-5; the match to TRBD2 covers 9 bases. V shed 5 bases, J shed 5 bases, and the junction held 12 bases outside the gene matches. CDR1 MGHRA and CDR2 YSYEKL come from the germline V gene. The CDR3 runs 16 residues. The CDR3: CASSKGERGAAETQYF. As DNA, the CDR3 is TGCGCCAGCAGCAAAGGCGAGCGGGGGGCGGCCGAGACCCAGTACTTC.

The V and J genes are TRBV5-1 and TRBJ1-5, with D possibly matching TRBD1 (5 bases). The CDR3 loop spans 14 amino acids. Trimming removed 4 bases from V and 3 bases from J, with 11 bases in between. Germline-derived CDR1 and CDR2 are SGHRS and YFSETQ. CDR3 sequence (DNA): TGCGCCAGCAGCGAAGACAGTAACAATCAGCCCCAGCATTTT. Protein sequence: CASSEDSNNQPQHF.

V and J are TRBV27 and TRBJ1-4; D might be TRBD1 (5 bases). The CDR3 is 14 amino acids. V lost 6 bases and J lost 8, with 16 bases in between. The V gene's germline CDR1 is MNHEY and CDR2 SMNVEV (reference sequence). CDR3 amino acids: CASRASGPGEKLFF. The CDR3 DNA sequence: TGTGCCAGCAGAGCCTCGGGGCCTGGGGAAAAACTGTTTTTT. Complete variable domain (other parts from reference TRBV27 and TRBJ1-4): EAQVTQNPRYLITVTGKKLTVTCSQNMNHEYMSWYRQDPGLGLRQIYYSMNVEVTDKGDVPEGYKVSRKEKRNFPLILESPSPNQTSLYFCASRASGPGEKLFFGSGTQLSVL.

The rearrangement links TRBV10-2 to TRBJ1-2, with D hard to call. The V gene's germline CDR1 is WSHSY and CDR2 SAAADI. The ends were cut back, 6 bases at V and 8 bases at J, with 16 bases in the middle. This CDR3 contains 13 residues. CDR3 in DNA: TGCGCCAGCAGGGATCCCAAAGTGGAGGGCTACACCTTC. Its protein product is CASRDPKVEGYTF.

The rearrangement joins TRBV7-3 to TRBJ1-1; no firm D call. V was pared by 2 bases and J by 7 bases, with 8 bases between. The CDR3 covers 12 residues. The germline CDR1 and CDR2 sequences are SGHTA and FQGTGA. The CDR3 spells CASSLAGVEAFF. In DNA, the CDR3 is TGTGCCAGCAGCTTAGCCGGGGTTGAAGCTTTCTTT.

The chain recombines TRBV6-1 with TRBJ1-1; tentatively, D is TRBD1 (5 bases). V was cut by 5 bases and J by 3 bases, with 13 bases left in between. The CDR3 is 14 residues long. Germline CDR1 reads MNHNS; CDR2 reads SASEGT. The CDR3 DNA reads TGTGCCAGCAGTACGACAGCGGCGGACACTGAAGCTTTCTTT. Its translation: CASSTTAADTEAFF.

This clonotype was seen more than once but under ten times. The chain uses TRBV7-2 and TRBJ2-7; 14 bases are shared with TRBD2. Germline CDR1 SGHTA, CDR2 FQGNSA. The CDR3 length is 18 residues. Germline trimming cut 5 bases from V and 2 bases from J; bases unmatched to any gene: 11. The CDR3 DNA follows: TGTGCCAGCAGCAGACAAGGACTAGCGGGGGGCATCCCCTACGAGCAGTACTTC. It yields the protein CASSRQGLAGGIPYEQYF.

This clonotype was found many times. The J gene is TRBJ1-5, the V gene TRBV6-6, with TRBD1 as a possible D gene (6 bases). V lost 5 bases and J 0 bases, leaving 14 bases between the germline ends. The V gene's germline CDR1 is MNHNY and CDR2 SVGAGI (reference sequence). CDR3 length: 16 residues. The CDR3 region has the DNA TGTGCCAGCAGTCCGGGGGGCCTATATAGCAATCAGCCCCAGCATTTT. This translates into CASSPGGLYSNQPQHF.

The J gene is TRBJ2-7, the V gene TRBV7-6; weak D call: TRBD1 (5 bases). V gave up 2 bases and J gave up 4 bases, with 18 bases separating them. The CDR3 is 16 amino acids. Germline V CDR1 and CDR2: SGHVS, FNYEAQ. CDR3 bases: TGTGCCAGCAGCTTAAATGTTGCAGGGAATGTTTACGAGCAGTACTTC. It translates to CASSLNVAGNVYEQYF.

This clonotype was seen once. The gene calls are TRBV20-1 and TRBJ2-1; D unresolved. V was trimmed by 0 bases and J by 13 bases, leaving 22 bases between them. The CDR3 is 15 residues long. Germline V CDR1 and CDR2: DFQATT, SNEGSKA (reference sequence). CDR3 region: CSARDGKRIQETQFF. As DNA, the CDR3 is TGCAGTGCTAGAGATGGGAAGCGTATCCAAGAGACCCAGTTCTTC.

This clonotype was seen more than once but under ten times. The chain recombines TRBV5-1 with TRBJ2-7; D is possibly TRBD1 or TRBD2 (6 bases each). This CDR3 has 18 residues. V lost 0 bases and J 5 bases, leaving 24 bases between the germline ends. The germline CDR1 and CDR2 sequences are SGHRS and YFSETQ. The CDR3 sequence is CASSLARTARGQTNEQYF. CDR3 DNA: TGCGCCAGCAGCTTGGCCCGGACAGCTCGGGGGCAAACAAACGAGCAGTACTTC.

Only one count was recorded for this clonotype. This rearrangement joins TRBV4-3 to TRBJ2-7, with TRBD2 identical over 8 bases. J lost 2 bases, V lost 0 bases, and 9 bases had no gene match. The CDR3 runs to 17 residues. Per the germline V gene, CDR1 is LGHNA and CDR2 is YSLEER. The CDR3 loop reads CASSQDLGGAGAYEQYF. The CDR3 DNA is TGCGCCAGCAGCCAAGATCTCGGAGGAGCGGGGGCCTACGAGCAGTACTTC.

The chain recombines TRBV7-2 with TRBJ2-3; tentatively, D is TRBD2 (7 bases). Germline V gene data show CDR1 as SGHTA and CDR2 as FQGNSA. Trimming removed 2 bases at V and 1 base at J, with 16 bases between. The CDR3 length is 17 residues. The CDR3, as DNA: TGTGCCAGCAGCTTACGGGGGGCCGGGATCGGCACAGATACGCAGTATTTT. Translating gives CASSLRGAGIGTDTQYF.

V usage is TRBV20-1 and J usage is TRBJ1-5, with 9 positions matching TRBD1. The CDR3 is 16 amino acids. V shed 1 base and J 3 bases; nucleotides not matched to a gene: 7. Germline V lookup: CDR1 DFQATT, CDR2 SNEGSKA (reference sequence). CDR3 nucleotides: TGCAGTGCTAGAGTAACCGGGACAGGGACCAATCAGCCCCAGCATTTT. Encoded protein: CSARVTGTGTNQPQHF.

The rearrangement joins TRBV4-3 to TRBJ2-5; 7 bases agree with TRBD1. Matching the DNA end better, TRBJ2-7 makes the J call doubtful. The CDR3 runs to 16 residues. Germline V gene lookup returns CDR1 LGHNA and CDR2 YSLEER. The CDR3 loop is CASSQNHRTGTHEQYF. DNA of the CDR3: TGCGCCAGCAGCCAAAACCACCGGACAGGTACACACGAGCAGTACTTC.

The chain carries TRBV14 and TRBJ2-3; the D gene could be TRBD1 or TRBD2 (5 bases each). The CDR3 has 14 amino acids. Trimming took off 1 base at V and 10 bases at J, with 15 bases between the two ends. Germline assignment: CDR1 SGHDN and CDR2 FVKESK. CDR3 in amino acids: CASSQATIRGAQYF. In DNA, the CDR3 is TGTGCCAGCAGCCAAGCGACTATCCGAGGGGCGCAGTATTTT.

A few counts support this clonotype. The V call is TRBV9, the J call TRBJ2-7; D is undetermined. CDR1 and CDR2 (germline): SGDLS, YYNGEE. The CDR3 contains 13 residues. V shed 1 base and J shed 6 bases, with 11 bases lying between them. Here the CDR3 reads CASSVRGLGEQYF. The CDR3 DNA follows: TGTGCCAGCAGCGTAAGAGGTCTCGGCGAGCAGTACTTC. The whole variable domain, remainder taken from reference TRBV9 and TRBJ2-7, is DSGVTQTPKHLITATGQRVTLRCSPRSGDLSVYWYQQSLDQGLQFLIQYYNGEERAKGNILERFSAQQFPDLHSELNLSSLELGDSALYFCASSVRGLGEQYFGPGTRLTVT.

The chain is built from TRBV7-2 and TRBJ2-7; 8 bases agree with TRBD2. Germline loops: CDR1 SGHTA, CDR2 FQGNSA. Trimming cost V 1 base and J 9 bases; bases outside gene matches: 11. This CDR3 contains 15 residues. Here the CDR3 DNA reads TGTGCCAGCAGCTTAGTAACGGGGGGGCCTTCGGCGCAGTACTTC. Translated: CASSLVTGGPSAQYF.

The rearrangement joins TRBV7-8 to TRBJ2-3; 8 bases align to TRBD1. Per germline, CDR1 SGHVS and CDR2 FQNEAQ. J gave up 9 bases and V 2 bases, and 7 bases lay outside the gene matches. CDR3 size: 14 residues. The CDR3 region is CASSLTASGGTQYF. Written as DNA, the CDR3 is TGTGCCAGCAGCTTAACAGCCTCAGGGGGCACGCAGTATTTT.

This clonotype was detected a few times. The CDR3 DNA follows: TGTGCCAGCAGTTACCTCGGACAGAGCTCCTATAATTCACCCCTCCACTTT. Translating it yields CASSYLGQSSYNSPLHF. The rearrangement joins TRBV6-2 or TRBV6-3 to TRBJ1-6; D is possibly TRBD1 (6 bases). The CDR3 spans 17 residues. Deletions cut 2 bases from V and 0 bases from J, with 11 bases between. Germline V gene data show CDR1 as MNHEY and CDR2 as SVGEGT.

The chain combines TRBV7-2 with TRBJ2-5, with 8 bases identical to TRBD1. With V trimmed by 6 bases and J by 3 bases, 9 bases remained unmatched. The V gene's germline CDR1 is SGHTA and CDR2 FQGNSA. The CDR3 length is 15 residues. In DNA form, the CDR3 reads TGTGCCAGCAGAAACCGGGACAGGACGAAAGAGACCCAGTACTTC. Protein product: CASRNRDRTKETQYF.

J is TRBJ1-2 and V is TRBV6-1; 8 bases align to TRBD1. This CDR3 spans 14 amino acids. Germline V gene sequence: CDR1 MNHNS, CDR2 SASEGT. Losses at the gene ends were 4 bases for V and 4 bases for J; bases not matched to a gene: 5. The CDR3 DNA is TGTGCCAGCAGTGGCCGGGACAGGCTCTATGGCTACACCTTC. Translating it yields CASSGRDRLYGYTF.

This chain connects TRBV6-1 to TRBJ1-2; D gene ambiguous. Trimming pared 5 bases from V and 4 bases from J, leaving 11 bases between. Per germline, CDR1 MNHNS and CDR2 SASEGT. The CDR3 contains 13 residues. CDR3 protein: CASSWLESYGYTF. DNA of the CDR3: TGTGCCAGCAGTTGGCTGGAGTCCTATGGCTACACCTTC.

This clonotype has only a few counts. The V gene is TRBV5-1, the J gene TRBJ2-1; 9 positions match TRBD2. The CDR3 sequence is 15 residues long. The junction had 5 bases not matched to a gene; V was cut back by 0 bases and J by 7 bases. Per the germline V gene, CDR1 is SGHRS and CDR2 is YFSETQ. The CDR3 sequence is CASSLVSGGENEQFF. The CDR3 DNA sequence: TGCGCCAGCAGCTTGGTTAGCGGGGGTGAGAATGAGCAGTTCTTC. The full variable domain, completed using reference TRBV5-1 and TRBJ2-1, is KAGVTQTPRYLIKTRGQQVTLSCSPISGHRSVSWYQQTPGQGLQFLFEYFSETQRNKGNFPGRFSGRQFSNSRSEMNVSTLELGDSALYLCASSLVSGGENEQFFGPGTRLTVL.

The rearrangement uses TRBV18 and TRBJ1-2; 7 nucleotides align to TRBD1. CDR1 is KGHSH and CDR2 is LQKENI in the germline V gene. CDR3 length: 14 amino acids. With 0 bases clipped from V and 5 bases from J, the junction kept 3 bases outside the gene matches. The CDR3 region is CASSPPGQTYGYTF. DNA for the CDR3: TGTGCCAGCTCACCACCGGGACAGACTTATGGCTACACCTTC.

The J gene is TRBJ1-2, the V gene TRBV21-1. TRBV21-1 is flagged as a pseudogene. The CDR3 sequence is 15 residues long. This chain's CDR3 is CASSKRQMAGKGYTF. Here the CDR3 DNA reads TGTGCCAGCAGCAAAAGGCAGATGGCAGGCAAGGGCTACACCTTC.

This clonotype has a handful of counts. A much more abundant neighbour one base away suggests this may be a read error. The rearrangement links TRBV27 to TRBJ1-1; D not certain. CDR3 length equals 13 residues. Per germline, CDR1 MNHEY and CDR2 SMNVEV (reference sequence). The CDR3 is CACSLGFGSEAFF. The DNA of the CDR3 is TGTGCCTGCAGTTTGGGGTTTGGTTCTGAAGCTTTCTTT.

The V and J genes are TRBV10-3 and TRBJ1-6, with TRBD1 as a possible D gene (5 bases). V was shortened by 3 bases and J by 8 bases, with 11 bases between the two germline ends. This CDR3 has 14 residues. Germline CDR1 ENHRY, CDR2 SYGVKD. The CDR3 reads CAISEGVLYSPLHF. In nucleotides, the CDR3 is TGTGCCATCAGTGAAGGGGTCCTCTATTCACCCCTCCACTTT.

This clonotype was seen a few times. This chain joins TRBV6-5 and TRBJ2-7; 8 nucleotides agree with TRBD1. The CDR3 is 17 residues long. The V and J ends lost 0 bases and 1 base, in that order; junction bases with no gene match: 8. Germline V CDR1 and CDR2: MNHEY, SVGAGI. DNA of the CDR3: TGTGCCAGCAGTTACTCGACCGGGACAGGAATATCCTACGAGCAGTACTTC. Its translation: CASSYSTGTGISYEQYF.